The 18 T cell receptor beta chains presented below share a single source sample, sequenced in a study of CD8 T cells in Susac syndrome. Random hexamers were used to reverse transcribe the RNA input (about 0.45 to 1 ug). TCRdb reanalysed the immunoSEQ multiplex PCR reads using MiXCR and keeps one entry per CDR3 protein. The data hold some 160,000 distinct CDR3 sequences, with almost 96% observed a single time. Sequenced sample: CD4+ T cells from PBMCs. The origin of the receptors is a human donor with Susac syndrome.

The chain joins TRBV2 to TRBJ1-5; possible D gene TRBD1, 5 bases. The length of the CDR3 is 14 residues. Deletions cut 4 bases from V and 6 bases from J, with 13 bases between. The V gene's germline CDR1 is SNHLY and CDR2 FYNNEI. The CDR3 sequence: CASSGPGGGQPQHF. Written as DNA, the CDR3 is TGTGCCAGCAGTGGTCCCGGGGGGGGTCAGCCCCAGCATTTT.

This clonotype showed up just a few times. Germline is not matched at one junction end, which may reflect a read error. The rearrangement joins TRBV29-1 to TRBJ1-1, with D hard to call. Germline CDR1 SQVTM, CDR2 ANQGSEA. The CDR3 is 12 residues long. The CDR3 bases are TGCAGCGCTGGGCGGGTGAATACTGAAGCTTTCTTT. Residues: CSAGRVNTEAFF.

The chain joins TRBV20-1 to TRBJ1-5; D is unclear. Germline V lookup: CDR1 DFQATT, CDR2 SNEGSKA (reference sequence). Trimming pared 4 bases from V and 0 bases from J, leaving 16 bases between. CDR3 size: 16 residues. Written as DNA, the CDR3 is TGCAGTGCTATCCGGGAGACATCGTATAGCAATCAGCCCCAGCATTTT. This translates into CSAIRETSYSNQPQHF.

J is TRBJ1-5 and V is TRBV20-1; 7 bases fit TRBD1. V lost 4 bases, J lost 0 bases, and 3 bases stayed unmatched. Per germline, CDR1 DFQATT and CDR2 SNEGSKA (reference sequence). The CDR3 is 14 amino acids. In nucleotides, the CDR3 is TGCAGTGCTACTACAGGGGATAGCAATCAGCCCCAGCATTTT. It encodes CSATTGDSNQPQHF.

The V call is TRBV14, the J call TRBJ2-1; the D is unclear. V lost 4 bases and J 12 bases, leaving 16 bases between the germline ends. The CDR3 length is 13 residues. CDR1 and CDR2 from the germline V gene are SGHDN and FVKESK. The CDR3 protein is CASSPRLADRQFF. CDR3 bases: TGTGCCAGCAGCCCCCGACTTGCCGACCGGCAGTTCTTC. The whole variable domain, remainder taken from reference TRBV14 and TRBJ2-1, is EAGVTQFPSHSVIEKGQTVTLRCDPISGHDNLYWYRRVMGKEIKFLLHFVKESKQDESGMPNNRFLAERTGGTYSTLKVQPAELEDSGVYFCASSPRLADRQFFGPGTRLTVL.

V is TRBV15 and J is TRBJ1-5; D uncertain. CDR1 and CDR2 (germline): LNHNV, YYDKDF (reference sequence). The CDR3 is made up of 15 amino acids. V was trimmed by 8 bases and J by 0 bases, leaving 14 bases between them. CDR3 loop: CATGGGAFSNQPQHF. DNA of the CDR3: TGTGCCACCGGTGGAGGTGCGTTTAGCAATCAGCCCCAGCATTTT.

The chain links TRBV7-9 to TRBJ1-2, with TRBD1 matching over 7 bases. The CDR3 loop spans 13 amino acids. CDR1 is SEHNR and CDR2 is FQNEAQ in the germline V gene (reference sequence). The V gene end was trimmed by 4 bases and the J gene end by 2 bases; junction bases not matched to a gene: 1. The CDR3 region is CASSWDSNYGYTF. Here the CDR3 DNA reads TGTGCCAGCAGCTGGGACAGCAACTATGGCTACACCTTC.

The V call is TRBV11-2, the J call TRBJ2-3; TRBD2 matches at 11 bases. In germline, CDR1 is SGHAT, CDR2 FQNNGV. The CDR3 sequence is 21 residues long. Losses at the gene ends were 5 bases for V and 6 bases for J; bases not matched to a gene: 25. Here the CDR3 DNA reads TGTGCCAGCAGCCTCCCCTTTACTAGCGGGAGCTCCTACGGCATTACGGATACGCAGTATTTT. Translating gives CASSLPFTSGSSYGITDTQYF.

The rearrangement joins TRBV20-1 to TRBJ2-7, with 9 bases that match TRBD1. After removal of 4 bases from V and 6 bases from J, the junction contained 7 bases not matched to a gene. The germline gives CDR1 DFQATT, CDR2 SNEGSKA (reference sequence). The CDR3 covers 13 residues. CDR3 nucleotide sequence: TGCAGTGCTAATCCCGGACAGGGGCGCGAGCAGTACTTC. This encodes CSANPGQGREQYF.

The chain joins TRBV20-1 to TRBJ1-2; D gene uncertain. V dropped 0 bases and J dropped 7 bases, with 6 bases sitting between them. The CDR3 length is 11 residues. Germline CDR1 and CDR2: DFQATT and SNEGSKA (reference sequence). Written as DNA, the CDR3 is TGCAGTGCTAGAGACCCGGCTGGCTACACCTTC. Encoded protein: CSARDPAGYTF.

This chain uses TRBV4-1 with TRBJ1-4; D may be TRBD1 (6 bases). This CDR3 has 15 amino acids. The V and J ends lost 4 bases and 5 bases respectively, with 14 bases between them. Germline assignment: CDR1 MGHRA and CDR2 YSYEKL. CDR3: CASSRQQGGNEKLFF. As DNA, the CDR3 is TGCGCCAGCAGCCGCCAACAGGGTGGAAATGAAAAACTGTTTTTT.

This rearrangement joins TRBV5-1 to TRBJ1-1, with 9 bases aligning to TRBD1. The CDR3 loop spans 16 amino acids. Germline V gene sequence: CDR1 SGHRS, CDR2 YFSETQ. The junction had 8 bases not matched to a gene; V was cut back by 4 bases and J by 1 base. CDR3 region: CASSPLGQGSNTEAFF. In DNA, the CDR3 is TGCGCCAGCAGCCCATTAGGACAGGGGTCGAACACTGAAGCTTTCTTT.

The sample holds one count of this clonotype. The V gene is TRBV12-3 or TRBV12-4, the J gene TRBJ2-6, with D perhaps TRBD2 (5 bases). The CDR3 consists of 15 residues. Trimming removed 5 bases from V and 2 bases from J, with 10 bases in between. This CDR3 reads CASSPTSTGANVLTF. In DNA form, the CDR3 reads TGTGCCAGCAGTCCCACTAGTACTGGGGCCAACGTCCTGACTTTC.

The chain links TRBV18 to TRBJ1-4; D perhaps matches TRBD1 (5 bases). Germline V gives CDR1 KGHSH, CDR2 LQKENI. V lost 4 bases to trimming and J lost 5 bases, with 11 bases between them. CDR3 size: 14 residues. CDR3 sequence: CASSHRDGNEKLFF. The CDR3 DNA is TGTGCCAGCTCACACCGGGACGGGAATGAAAAACTGTTTTTT.

This clonotype was found once. V usage is TRBV6-2 or TRBV6-3 and J usage is TRBJ1-1; 8 bases agree with TRBD1. Germline V gene sequence: CDR1 MNHEY, CDR2 SVGEGT. Trimming took 6 bases from V and 9 from J; bases not matched to a gene: 6. The CDR3 has 12 amino acids. DNA of the CDR3: TGTGCCAGCAGCCTGGGGACAGGAAAAGCTTTCTTT. Protein product: CASSLGTGKAFF.

The genes are TRBV2 and TRBJ1-4, with a tentative D call TRBD1 (6 bases). The CDR3 extends over 15 amino acids. The V gene's germline CDR1 is SNHLY and CDR2 FYNNEI. The V end was cut by 5 bases, the J end by 0 bases, with 10 bases between. CDR3 sequence: CASSRTAATNEKLFF. Written as DNA, the CDR3 is TGTGCCAGCAGTCGGACAGCTGCAACTAATGAAAAACTGTTTTTT. The complete variable domain, with remaining parts taken from reference TRBV2 and TRBJ1-4, reads EPEVTQTPSHQVTQMGQEVILRCVPISNHLYFYWYRQILGQKVEFLVSFYNNEISEKSEIFDDQFSVERPDGSNFTLKIRSTKLEDSAMYFCASSRTAATNEKLFFGSGTQLSVL.

CDR3 nucleotide sequence: TGTGCCAGCAGGTACAGGGGGCGACTTGGCTACACCTTC. This encodes CASRYRGRLGYTF. V usage is TRBV6-5 and J usage is TRBJ1-2; 9 bases map to TRBD1. This CDR3 spans 13 amino acids. Looked up from germline, CDR1 is MNHEY and CDR2 is SVGAGI. With 6 bases clipped from V and 7 bases from J, the junction kept 6 bases outside the gene matches.

The V and J genes are TRBV28 and TRBJ2-3; D gene ambiguous. The V and J ends lost 4 bases and 4 bases respectively, with 9 bases between them. Germline CDR1 reads MDHEN; CDR2 reads SYDVKM. The CDR3 runs 13 residues. CDR3 sequence reads: CASSYGVPDTQYF. The CDR3 region has the DNA TGTGCCAGCAGTTATGGCGTCCCAGATACGCAGTATTTT.